A single sample is the source of the 11 T cell receptor beta chains below, sequenced in a study of memory CD4+ T cells and cytomegalovirus serostatus. Single viable CD3+CD4+CD8-CD45RO+ cells were sorted as the memory CD4+ T cells. Using immunoSEQ multiplex PCR, the repertoire was profiled, and TCRdb retains in-frame clones only, with some absent. The sample has 35,000 to 50,000 clones, 60% to 85% seen once. The sequenced sample consisted of memory CD4+ T cells from blood. The receptors derive from an adult in good health and CMV-seronegative.

The genes are TRBV7-2 and TRBJ1-6; D unclear. Germline values: CDR1 SGHTA, CDR2 FQGNSA. The CDR3 is 16 amino acids. Trimming took off 7 bases at V and 3 bases at J, with 16 bases between the two ends. DNA for the CDR3: TGTGCCAGCACCTCGACAAGTACCTTCTATAATTCACCCCTCCACTTT. Its protein product is CASTSTSTFYNSPLHF.

The genes are TRBV19 and TRBJ1-1, with D possibly matching TRBD1 (5 bases). The CDR3 extends over 15 amino acids. Germline V CDR1 and CDR2: LNHDA, SQIVND (reference sequence). V dropped 5 bases and J dropped 0 bases, with 13 bases sitting between them. Written as DNA, the CDR3 is TGTGCCAGTAGTCTGGGGCAGTCCATGAACACTGAAGCTTTCTTT. Translated, it gives CASSLGQSMNTEAFF.

V usage is TRBV18 and J usage is TRBJ2-2; D unclear. CDR1 is KGHSH, CDR2 LQKENI, per germline. CDR3 size: 15 residues. V gave up 2 bases and J gave up 4 bases, with 11 bases separating them. CDR3 loop: CASSPGRLGTGELFF. CDR3 DNA sequence: TGTGCCAGCTCACCAGGCAGATTAGGCACCGGGGAGCTGTTTTTT.

The chain employs TRBV14 and TRBJ2-2; possibly TRBD2 for D (6 bases). With 7 bases removed from V and 0 bases from J, the gap between germline ends came to 15 bases. Looked up from germline, CDR1 is SGHDN and CDR2 is FVKESK. This CDR3 spans 16 amino acids. CDR3 nucleotide sequence: TGTGCCAGCACCGCGGGGATATGGGCGAACACCGGGGAGCTGTTTTTT. Amino acid sequence: CASTAGIWANTGELFF.

The chain couples TRBV5-4 to TRBJ1-2, with 8 bases aligning to TRBD1. Trimming at V came to 4 bases and at J to 3 bases, leaving 5 bases not matched to a gene. The CDR3 spans 14 residues. Germline values: CDR1 SGHNT, CDR2 YYREEE (reference sequence). DNA of the CDR3: TGTGCCAGCAGCCCCAGGGGGCTGGACTATGGCTACACCTTC. It is translated as CASSPRGLDYGYTF.

This clone was observed a single time. The chain is built from TRBV5-1 and TRBJ2-2; 9 nucleotides match TRBD1. V lost 3 bases and J lost 4; bases outside the gene matches: 4. Germline V lookup: CDR1 SGHRS, CDR2 YFSETQ. This CDR3 comprises 15 residues. The CDR3 reads CASSSGTGLTGELFF. The CDR3 nucleotides are TGCGCCAGCAGCTCTGGGACAGGGCTCACCGGGGAGCTGTTTTTT.

This chain links TRBV18 with TRBJ2-6, with D unclear. The CDR3 consists of 17 residues. V shed 3 bases and J shed 2 bases, with 14 bases lying between them. Germline values: CDR1 KGHSH, CDR2 LQKENI. The CDR3 here is CASSPQNGVPGANVLTF. CDR3 DNA: TGTGCCAGCTCACCCCAAAATGGTGTGCCTGGGGCCAACGTCCTGACTTTC. Based on the CDR3 plus reference TRBV18 and TRBJ2-6, the full variable domain is NAGVMQNPRHLVRRRGQEARLRCSPMKGHSHVYWYRQLPEEGLKFMVYLQKENIIDESGMPKERFSAEFPKEGPSILRIQQVVRGDSAAYFCASSPQNGVPGANVLTFGAGSRLTVL.

The chain carries TRBV6-5 and TRBJ2-2, with 7 bases that match TRBD1. The V segment lost 5 bases and the J segment 5 bases; nucleotides outside the gene matches: 8. The length of the CDR3 is 15 residues. Germline lookup yields CDR1 MNHEY and CDR2 SVGAGI. The CDR3 region has the DNA TGTGCCAGCAGTCCGCACAGGGGCCGGACCGGGGAGCTGTTTTTT. Translated: CASSPHRGRTGELFF.

Written as DNA, the CDR3 is TGTGCCAGCAGTTTATCCACAGGGTCGGTCTATGGCTACACCTTC. Amino acid sequence: CASSLSTGSVYGYTF. The chain couples TRBV27 to TRBJ1-2, with a possible D match to TRBD1 (6 bases). Germline V CDR1 and CDR2: MNHEY, SMNVEV (reference sequence). There are 15 residues in the CDR3. V lost 0 bases, J lost 4 bases, and 12 bases lay in between.

A remark on this clone: A read error may produce the germline difference seen at one junction end. V and J are TRBV6-5 and TRBJ1-2; D remains unclear. The CDR3 consists of 11 residues. Looked up from germline, CDR1 is MNHEY and CDR2 is SVGAGI. CDR3 sequence reads: CASSSGSRMVF. The CDR3 DNA sequence: TGTGCCAGCAGTTCCGGTAGTAGGATGGTCTTC.

The chain recombines TRBV6-5 with TRBJ1-6, with D perhaps matching TRBD1 (6 bases). Germline-derived CDR1 and CDR2 are MNHEY and SVGAGI. V shed 2 bases and J shed 4 bases, with 12 bases lying between them. The CDR3 contains 16 residues. This CDR3 reads CASSYGRGYYNSPLHF. Here the CDR3 DNA reads TGTGCCAGCAGTTACGGCAGGGGTTATTATAATTCACCCCTCCACTTT.